One and the same sample provided the 8 T cell receptor beta chains below, sequenced in a study of T cell responses to AZD1222 COVID-19 vaccine (dated by TCRdb to the early 2020s). The time point label on this specimen signifies: baseline before first vaccination. Library generation was performed with the immunoSEQ multiplex PCR assay. This immuneACCESS table, as held by TCRdb, lists in-frame sequences with V and J called but not all clones. Of the missing ones, under half trace to an unresolved V gene in checked studies; the others have no known cause. The sample data list more than 140,000 clones, and approximately 88% of these were observed just once. Of the sample, less than 2.5% falls within the top ten clones. Sequences were derived from peripheral blood, sampled on day 0 of AZD1222 vaccination. These receptors all stem from an adult in good health.

This chain uses TRBV6-2 or TRBV6-3 with TRBJ2-7, with 8 nucleotides matching TRBD1. The germline gives CDR1 MNHEY, CDR2 SVGEGT. After removal of 3 bases from V and 4 bases from J, the junction contained 14 bases not matched to a gene. CDR3 length equals 17 residues. The DNA of the CDR3 is TGTGCCAGCAGTTATCCCCGGACAGGGATAACAAGATACGAGCAGTACTTC. It translates to CASSYPRTGITRYEQYF.

V and J are TRBV5-1 and TRBJ2-3; 14 bases match TRBD2. The CDR3 consists of 16 residues. Germline CDR1 SGHRS, CDR2 YFSETQ. V was clipped by 4 bases and J by 4 bases; unmatched bases: 5. The CDR3 region is CASSGRLAGGADTQYF. The CDR3 region has the DNA TGCGCCAGCAGCGGCCGACTAGCGGGAGGGGCAGATACGCAGTATTTT.

The chain is built from TRBV28 and TRBJ1-6, with D perhaps TRBD1 (5 bases). Germline CDR1 and CDR2: MDHEN and SYDVKM. V was trimmed by 5 bases and J by 3 bases, leaving 17 bases between them. The CDR3 is 17 residues long. As DNA, the CDR3 is TGTGCCAGCAGTGGGGGGGGACTAGGGAACTATAATTCACCCCTCCACTTT. This sequence encodes CASSGGGLGNYNSPLHF.

The chain links TRBV5-1 to TRBJ1-1; D ambiguous. CDR1 and CDR2 (germline): SGHRS, YFSETQ. The CDR3 is 14 amino acids. V shed 4 bases and J shed 4 bases, with 14 bases lying between them. This CDR3 reads CASSVQTGSTEAFF. In DNA form, the CDR3 reads TGCGCCAGCAGCGTGCAAACGGGGAGCACTGAAGCTTTCTTT.

V and J are TRBV27 and TRBJ2-7; D gene uncertain. The CDR3 runs 15 residues. From germline, CDR1 is MNHEY and CDR2 SMNVEV (reference sequence). Deletions cut 3 bases from V and 0 bases from J, with 12 bases between. The CDR3 loop is CASSFGGQSSYEQYF. CDR3 nucleotide sequence: TGTGCCAGCAGTTTCGGCGGCCAGAGCTCCTACGAGCAGTACTTC.

The gene calls are TRBV5-6 and TRBJ1-2; D perhaps matches TRBD1 (6 bases). V was shortened by 2 bases and J by 2 bases, with 7 bases between the two germline ends. The CDR3 is 13 residues long. CDR1 is SGHDT, CDR2 YYEEEE, per germline. In nucleotides, the CDR3 is TGTGCCAGCAGCTTCGACAGGAACTATGGCTACACCTTC. Translated, it gives CASSFDRNYGYTF. Using reference TRBV5-6 and TRBJ1-2 for the parts outside the CDR3, the full variable domain is DAGVTQSPTHLIKTRGQQVTLRCSPKSGHDTVSWYQQALGQGPQFIFQYYEEEERQRGNFPDRFSGHQFPNYSSELNVNALLLGDSALYLCASSFDRNYGYTFGSGTRLTVV.

DNA for the CDR3: TGTGCCAGCACCACTAGCGGATTAAATGAGCAGTTCTTC. This translates into CASTTSGLNEQFF. The chain couples TRBV6-5 to TRBJ2-1; TRBD2 agrees at 8 bases. CDR3 length equals 13 residues. Looked up from germline, CDR1 is MNHEY and CDR2 is SVGAGI. Losses at the gene ends were 7 bases for V and 7 bases for J; bases not matched to a gene: 6.

V usage is TRBV24-1 and J usage is TRBJ2-5; either TRBD1 or TRBD2 may supply D (5 bases each). CDR1 and CDR2 from the germline V gene are KGHDR and SFDVKD. The V gene lost 5 bases and the J gene lost 5 bases, with 14 bases spanning the gap. The CDR3 consists of 14 residues. This CDR3 is CATSAPGTGETQYF. For the CDR3, the DNA is TGTGCCACCAGTGCGCCCGGGACGGGGGAGACCCAGTACTTC.